This T cell receptor (beta chain) is from a study of cytomegalovirus exposure and HLA in healthy donors. Study details: In a previous analysis, about 100 million unique TCR beta sequences were found from about 179 million T cells.

The CDR3 has 14 amino acids. Trimming pared 2 bases from V and 5 bases from J, leaving 12 bases between. The germline V gene has CDR1 LNHDA and CDR2 SQIVND (reference sequence). It was with 60 Vbeta and 13 Jbeta primers that the PCR ran. Repertoires were generated with immunoSEQ multiplex PCR, while TCRdb's copy carries only in-frame clones and drops some. The sample consists of approximately 170,000 clones, almost 75% of them appearing once. Overall study results and limits: Cytomegalovirus association was assigned to about 150 TCR beta chains.

Note on this clone: Its antigen remains unidentified.

The receptor was derived from a woman aged 25-40 years in good health and CMV-seropositive. The chain recombines TRBV19 with TRBJ1-2; D not resolved. The material sequenced was PBMCs. In DNA form, the CDR3 reads TGTGCCAGTAGTATAAAACCCGGAGGTTATGGCTACACCTTC. This sequence encodes CASSIKPGGYGYTF. Complete variable domain (other parts from reference TRBV19 and TRBJ1-2): DGGITQSPKYLFRKEGQNVTLSCEQNLNHDAMYWYRQDPGQGLRLIYYSQIVNDFQKGDIAEGYSVSREKKESFPLTVTSAQKNPTAFYLCASSIKPGGYGYTFGSGTRLTVV.